This TCR beta chain emerged from a study of blood T cells in healthy people across ages. Using a J-beta primer mix together with a sample-barcoded 5' primer, a second PCR was run for roughly 7 to 12 cycles. Using its own MiXCR run on the 5' RACE reads, TCRdb lists one record per CDR3 protein. The table records fewer than 2 million distinct CDR3 sequences, about two fifths of them present only once. Concerning this clonotype itself: With a much larger clone just one base away, this may be a read error.

The CDR3 is made up of 12 amino acids. Germline V gene sequence: CDR1 LGHNA, CDR2 YNFKEQ. V shed 4 bases and J shed 6 bases, with 10 bases lying between them. This receptor was identified in a human donor in good health. Sequencing used blood. The chain uses TRBV4-2 and TRBJ2-7; D perhaps matches TRBD1 (5 bases). The DNA for the CDR3 is TGTGCCAGCAGCCCCGGCAGGGTCGAGCAGTACTTC. Amino acids: CASSPGRVEQYF.